This T cell receptor (beta chain) emerged from a study of blood T cell repertoires in COVID-19. Study-wide background: Material from acute and convalescent COVID-19 was sourced from the United States, Italy and Spain. PBMCs, B-cell-depleted T cells, or T cells were the source of the cDNA or gDNA that made up the material.

This clone has only one observation. Study processing details: Amplification with reference gene primers provided the estimates of nucleated cell counts. TCRdb's copy holds only in-frame clones and misses some; the assay was immunoSEQ multiplex PCR. V and J calls and clone size are copied from that table; D and trimming were computed from the DNA. The repertoire holds about 14,000 clones, with more than 85% as singletons. Germline values: CDR1 KGHDR, CDR2 SFDVKD. Trimming removed 5 bases at V and 5 bases at J, with 17 bases between. This CDR3 is built from 16 residues. J is TRBJ1-4 and V is TRBV24-1, with unresolved D. Sequencing was done on a sample of peripheral blood. The clonotype was recovered from a man aged 55 to 69 with acute or convalescent COVID-19. The chain's CDR3 is CATSAGNGGRNEKLFF. CDR3 coding DNA: TGTGCCACCAGTGCGGGGAATGGTGGAAGAAATGAAAAACTGTTTTTT.